These 30 T cell receptor beta chains were all obtained from the same sample, sequenced in a study of PD-L1 blockade in urothelial cancer. Clones were sequenced by immunoSEQ multiplex PCR, and TCRdb holds only the in-frame ones, with some missing. The top ten hold less than 3.5% of the sample, which has 58,000 or so clones, roughly 86% seen once. Sequenced here: PBMCs, sampled around atezolizumab (anti-PD-L1) treatment. These receptors were obtained from a man between 45 and 60 years old with urothelial cancer.

V and J are TRBV7-6 and TRBJ2-3, with 7 bases matching TRBD2. J gave up 1 base and V 1 base, and 5 bases lay outside the gene matches. Germline V gene sequence: CDR1 SGHVS, CDR2 FNYEAQ. This CDR3 is 16 amino acids long. The CDR3 DNA sequence: TGTGCCAGCAGCTTAGAACGGGCGGGGGGCACAGATACGCAGTATTTT. Translation gives CASSLERAGGTDTQYF.

The CDR3 region is CASREFQAFF. CDR3 DNA: TGTGCCAGCAGGGAGTTTCAAGCTTTCTTT. This chain uses TRBV2 with TRBJ1-1; D not resolved. Germline V gene lookup returns CDR1 SNHLY and CDR2 FYNNEI. Trimming removed 6 bases from V and 9 bases from J, with 8 bases in between. CDR3 length: 10 residues.

The chain recombines TRBV5-1 with TRBJ1-1; 9 bases line up with TRBD1. V trimming: 2 bases; J trimming: 3 bases; junction bases outside the gene matches: 2. Germline-derived CDR1 and CDR2 are SGHRS and YFSETQ. CDR3 size: 14 residues. The CDR3 DNA reads as TGCGCCAGCAGCTTACAGGGGGCCCACACTGAAGCTTTCTTT. Protein: CASSLQGAHTEAFF.

The chain couples TRBV18 to TRBJ2-7; the D is unclear. V was clipped by 2 bases and J by 3 bases, with 8 bases between them. Per germline, CDR1 KGHSH and CDR2 LQKENI. CDR3 size: 13 residues. Here the CDR3 reads CASSPILSYEQYF. Written as DNA, the CDR3 is TGTGCCAGCTCACCAATCCTGAGCTACGAGCAGTACTTC.

The J gene is TRBJ2-2, the V gene TRBV30; TRBD1 might be the D (5 bases). The V gene lost 3 bases and the J gene lost 1 base, with 9 bases spanning the gap. The V gene's germline CDR1 is GTSNPN and CDR2 SVGIG (reference sequence). CDR3 length: 14 amino acids. In nucleotides, the CDR3 is TGTGCCTGGAGACACAGGAGGAACACCGGGGAGCTGTTTTTT. The encoded protein is CAWRHRRNTGELFF. Variable domain in full (rest from reference TRBV30 and TRBJ2-2): SQTIHQWPATLVQPVGSPLSLECTVEGTSNPNLYWYRQAAGRGLQLLFYSVGIGQISSEVPQNLSASRPQDRQFILSSKKLLLSDSGFYLCAWRHRRNTGELFFGEGSRLTVL.

The rearrangement uses TRBV10-2 and TRBJ2-2; a weak D match, TRBD2 (6 bases). Germline V gene sequence: CDR1 WSHSY, CDR2 SAAADI. The CDR3 runs 16 residues. V was pared by 4 bases and J by 2 bases, with 14 bases between. CDR3 nucleotides: TGCGCCAGCAGTGGGCCTAGCGTCCTTAACACCGGGGAGCTGTTTTTT. Translating gives CASSGPSVLNTGELFF.

The V and J genes are TRBV7-2 and TRBJ2-7; TRBD2 aligns across 14 bases. CDR1 is SGHTA, CDR2 FQGNSA, per germline. The CDR3 length is 15 residues. Trimming removed 1 base from V and 9 bases from J; junction bases left unmatched: 5. The DNA for the CDR3 is TGTGCCAGCAGCTTAGAGGGACTAGCGGGAGTCTCGCAGTACTTC. Its protein product is CASSLEGLAGVSQYF.

The J gene is TRBJ2-6, the V gene TRBV18; TRBD2 is a possible D gene (5 bases). This CDR3 is 16 amino acids long. The V and J ends lost 4 bases and 0 bases respectively, with 10 bases between them. Per the germline V gene, CDR1 is KGHSH and CDR2 is LQKENI. This CDR3 is CASSLRGSSGANVLTF. CDR3 coding DNA: TGTGCCAGCTCACTACGGGGAAGCTCTGGGGCCAACGTCCTGACTTTC. The full variable domain, in which reference TRBV18 and TRBJ2-6 provide the parts outside the CDR3, is NAGVMQNPRHLVRRRGQEARLRCSPMKGHSHVYWYRQLPEEGLKFMVYLQKENIIDESGMPKERFSAEFPKEGPSILRIQQVVRGDSAAYFCASSLRGSSGANVLTFGAGSRLTVL.

J is TRBJ1-5 and V is TRBV5-1; D call uncertain. V gave up 0 bases and J gave up 6 bases, with 10 bases separating them. Germline CDR1 and CDR2: SGHRS and YFSETQ. There are 14 residues in the CDR3. CDR3 region: CASSLVSGVQPQHF. In DNA, the CDR3 is TGCGCCAGCAGCTTGGTTTCGGGAGTTCAGCCCCAGCATTTT.

This clone has just one count. The J gene is TRBJ2-1, the V gene TRBV2; 7 bases line up with TRBD2. Germline V gives CDR1 SNHLY, CDR2 FYNNEI. The CDR3 covers 16 residues. Trimming removed 1 base from V and 4 bases from J; junction bases left unmatched: 7. The CDR3 here is CASSEVRLAVYNEQFF. CDR3 DNA sequence: TGTGCCAGCAGTGAAGTGCGACTAGCTGTTTACAATGAGCAGTTCTTC.

The rearrangement uses TRBV7-9 and TRBJ2-1; D is undetermined. Trimming cost V 7 bases and J 8 bases, with 21 bases left between them. The CDR3 runs 15 residues. Germline V gives CDR1 SEHNR, CDR2 FQNEAQ (reference sequence). The CDR3 here is CASNMFSRGAHEQFF. CDR3 in DNA: TGTGCCAGCAACATGTTTTCGAGAGGAGCTCATGAGCAGTTCTTC.

The chain employs TRBV5-4 and TRBJ1-2, with D tentatively TRBD1 (5 bases). This CDR3 is built from 14 residues. The germline V and J ends were trimmed by 2 bases and 2 bases, with 10 bases remaining between them. From germline, CDR1 is SGHNT and CDR2 YYREEE (reference sequence). The CDR3, as DNA: TGTGCCAGCAGCTTTCCTGGGGCAAACTATGGCTACACCTTC. Translated: CASSFPGANYGYTF.

This chain links TRBV18 with TRBJ2-1, with TRBD2 matching over 9 bases. V trimming: 3 bases; J trimming: 6 bases; junction bases outside the gene matches: 3. CDR1 is KGHSH and CDR2 is LQKENI in the germline V gene. The CDR3 has 14 residues. This CDR3 reads CASSPSGLANEQFF. CDR3 coding DNA: TGTGCCAGCTCACCCTCGGGACTAGCCAATGAGCAGTTCTTC.

The chain couples TRBV6-1 to TRBJ1-1; TRBD1 is a possible D gene (5 bases). The CDR3 is 15 residues long. The V gene lost 5 bases and the J gene lost 0 bases, with 13 bases spanning the gap. Per germline, CDR1 MNHNS and CDR2 SASEGT. CDR3 residues: CASSLPRAMNTEAFF. The CDR3 bases are TGTGCCAGCAGTCTCCCCAGGGCTATGAACACTGAAGCTTTCTTT.

This clone is a singleton in its sample. The chain links TRBV7-3 to TRBJ2-2, with a tentative D call TRBD1 (6 bases). V lost 5 bases and J lost 0, with 7 bases in between. CDR3 length: 14 amino acids. Germline V gene sequence: CDR1 SGHTA, CDR2 FQGTGA. CDR3 amino acids: CASSRDTNTGELFF. In nucleotides, the CDR3 is TGTGCCAGCAGCCGGGACACGAACACCGGGGAGCTGTTTTTT.

There are a few counts of this clone. The rearrangement joins TRBV9 to TRBJ2-1; D remains ambiguous. The CDR3 loop spans 17 amino acids. Germline lookup yields CDR1 SGDLS and CDR2 YYNGEE. V lost 2 bases and J lost 0, with 15 bases in between. In nucleotides, the CDR3 is TGTGCCAGCAGCGTTTCCTCGACTGGATACTCCTACAATGAGCAGTTCTTC. Translating gives CASSVSSTGYSYNEQFF.

V and J are TRBV5-1 and TRBJ2-5; TRBD2 agrees at 10 bases. The CDR3 runs to 16 residues. The junction had 10 bases not matched to a gene; V was cut back by 4 bases and J by 4 bases. Germline V gene lookup returns CDR1 SGHRS and CDR2 YFSETQ. DNA for the CDR3: TGCGCCAGCAGCCCTGGCCTAGCGGGAGAGGGAGAGACCCAGTACTTC. Encoded protein: CASSPGLAGEGETQYF.

This clone was counted once. The J gene is TRBJ2-2, the V gene TRBV9, with 8 bases lining up with TRBD2. The CDR3 is 18 residues long. Germline V CDR1 and CDR2: SGDLS, YYNGEE. Losses at the gene ends were 0 bases for V and 1 base for J; bases not matched to a gene: 8. The CDR3 region has the DNA TGTGCCAGCAGCGTAGGGATAGCCGGGACTAGGAACACCGGGGAGCTGTTTTTT. Protein product: CASSVGIAGTRNTGELFF.

This sequence joins TRBV5-4 and TRBJ2-7; D unclear. Trimming took 4 bases from V and 0 from J, leaving 14 bases between them. The V gene's germline CDR1 is SGHNT and CDR2 YYREEE (reference sequence). CDR3 length equals 15 residues. Written as DNA, the CDR3 is TGTGCCAGCAGCCAAGGTTCCGCGGTCTCCTACGAGCAGTACTTC. Its protein product is CASSQGSAVSYEQYF.

A word on this clone: Because the CDR3's place on the DNA is in doubt, the DNA is left out and the CDR3 is given as listed by TCRdb. The rearrangement uses TRBV13 and TRBJ1-1; the table's D call TRBD1 went unverified against the DNA. In germline, CDR1 is PRHDT, CDR2 FYEKMQ (reference sequence). The CDR3 length is 21 residues, termini included. The chain's CDR3 is CASSLVTEHYTEAFFGQVAFF.

This clone occurred once. The chain uses TRBV4-1 and TRBJ2-7, with TRBD1 as a possible D gene (5 bases). V was cut by 4 bases and J by 3 bases, with 13 bases left in between. This CDR3 contains 14 residues. Germline V gene lookup returns CDR1 MGHRA and CDR2 YSYEKL. This chain's CDR3 is CASSPSTVGYEQYF. As DNA, the CDR3 is TGCGCCAGCAGCCCATCGACAGTGGGCTACGAGCAGTACTTC.

The V call is TRBV5-1, the J call TRBJ1-1; TRBD1 is a possible D gene (5 bases). In germline, CDR1 is SGHRS, CDR2 YFSETQ. The V gene lost 5 bases and the J gene lost 6 bases, with 14 bases spanning the gap. This CDR3 comprises 13 residues. The CDR3 DNA sequence: TGCGCCAGCAGTGTTTTAGGGGAAGCTGAAGCTTTCTTT. Its translation: CASSVLGEAEAFF. Filled out from reference TRBV5-1 and TRBJ1-1, the complete variable domain reads KAGVTQTPRYLIKTRGQQVTLSCSPISGHRSVSWYQQTPGQGLQFLFEYFSETQRNKGNFPGRFSGRQFSNSRSEMNVSTLELGDSALYLCASSVLGEAEAFFGQGTRLTVV.

The chain has TRBV27 and TRBJ2-1; D gene unclear. There are 14 residues in the CDR3. With 6 bases removed from V and 4 bases from J, the gap between germline ends came to 13 bases. Germline V gene sequence: CDR1 MNHEY, CDR2 SMNVEV (reference sequence). The DNA of the CDR3 is TGTGCCAGCAGCCCAACTAATAGGTACAATGAGCAGTTCTTC. It codes for CASSPTNRYNEQFF.

The chain is built from TRBV25-1 and TRBJ2-1; 8 bases match TRBD1. After removal of 9 bases from V and 5 bases from J, the junction contained 9 bases not matched to a gene. The CDR3 is made up of 14 amino acids. Germline assignment: CDR1 MGHDK and CDR2 SYGVNS. CDR3 region: CASIGDRLHNEQFF. In DNA, the CDR3 is TGTGCCAGTATCGGGGACAGGCTCCACAATGAGCAGTTCTTC.

V is TRBV28 and J is TRBJ1-2; D might be TRBD1 (6 bases). Germline CDR1 reads MDHEN; CDR2 reads SYDVKM. Trimming removed 10 bases from V and 2 bases from J, with 11 bases in between. The CDR3 extends over 12 amino acids. CDR3 amino acids: CATRTVNYGYTF. In DNA, the CDR3 is TGTGCCACGAGGACAGTCAACTATGGCTACACCTTC.

The J gene is TRBJ2-6, the V gene TRBV5-4, with 7 bases lining up with TRBD2. This CDR3 is 17 amino acids long. V lost 4 bases to trimming and J lost 3 bases; unmatched junction nucleotides: 10. Germline loops: CDR1 SGHNT, CDR2 YYREEE (reference sequence). The chain's CDR3 is CASSKGLGGSGANVLTF. The CDR3 DNA reads as TGTGCCAGCAGCAAGGGACTCGGGGGGAGTGGGGCCAACGTCCTGACTTTC. Drawing the rest from reference TRBV5-4 and TRBJ2-6, the complete variable domain is ETGVTQSPTHLIKTRGQQVTLRCSSQSGHNTVSWYQQALGQGPQFIFQYYREEENGRGNFPPRFSGLQFPNYSSELNVNALELDDSALYLCASSKGLGGSGANVLTFGAGSRLTVL.

This chain joins TRBV7-2 and TRBJ2-5; the D is unclear. The CDR3 is made up of 16 amino acids. The germline gives CDR1 SGHTA, CDR2 FQGNSA. Trimming left V 5 bases short and J 1 base short, with 17 bases between. The CDR3 here is CASSRDSGVGQETQYF. CDR3 nucleotides: TGTGCCAGCAGCAGAGACTCCGGCGTGGGCCAAGAGACCCAGTACTTC.

The chain combines TRBV28 with TRBJ1-2, with D possibly matching TRBD1 (6 bases). Germline assignment: CDR1 MDHEN and CDR2 SYDVKM. The CDR3 runs 12 residues. Between the trimmed V and J ends, which lost 8 bases and 4 bases, there was a span of 11 bases. The CDR3 DNA reads TGTGCCAGCTTTCGGGGGGCCTATGGCTACACCTTC. Its protein product is CASFRGAYGYTF.

The chain uses TRBV6-6 and TRBJ2-5, with TRBD1 matching over 10 bases. The J segment lost 4 bases and the V segment lost 6 bases, leaving 11 bases of the junction unmatched. Germline values: CDR1 MNHNY, CDR2 SVGAGI (reference sequence). The CDR3 covers 16 residues. The CDR3 sequence is CASSPNPGTGVETQYF. The CDR3 DNA follows: TGTGCCAGCAGCCCAAACCCCGGGACAGGGGTAGAGACCCAGTACTTC.

This clone was seen just once. V usage is TRBV18 and J usage is TRBJ2-5; no clear D gene. V was clipped by 4 bases and J by 5 bases, with 5 bases between them. The CDR3 contains 11 residues. Germline values: CDR1 KGHSH, CDR2 LQKENI. CDR3 sequence: CASSLEETQYF. CDR3 bases: TGTGCCAGCTCACTCGAGGAGACCCAGTACTTC. The whole variable domain, remainder taken from reference TRBV18 and TRBJ2-5, is NAGVMQNPRHLVRRRGQEARLRCSPMKGHSHVYWYRQLPEEGLKFMVYLQKENIIDESGMPKERFSAEFPKEGPSILRIQQVVRGDSAAYFCASSLEETQYFGPGTRLLVL.